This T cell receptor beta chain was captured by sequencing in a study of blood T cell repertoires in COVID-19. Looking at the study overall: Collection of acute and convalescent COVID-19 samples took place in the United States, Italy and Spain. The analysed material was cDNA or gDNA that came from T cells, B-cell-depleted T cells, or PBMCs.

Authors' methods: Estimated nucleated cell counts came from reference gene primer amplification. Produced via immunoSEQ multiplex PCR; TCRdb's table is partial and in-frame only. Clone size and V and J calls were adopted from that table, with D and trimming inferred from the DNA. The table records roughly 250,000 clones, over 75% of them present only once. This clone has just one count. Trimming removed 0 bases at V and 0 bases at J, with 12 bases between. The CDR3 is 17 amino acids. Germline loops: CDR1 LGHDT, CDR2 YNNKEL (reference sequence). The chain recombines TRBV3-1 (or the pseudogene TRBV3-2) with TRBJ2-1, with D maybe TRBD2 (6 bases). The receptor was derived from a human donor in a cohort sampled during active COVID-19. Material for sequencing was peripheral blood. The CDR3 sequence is CASSQEGLRGSYNEQFF. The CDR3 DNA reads TGTGCCAGCAGCCAAGAAGGGTTGCGGGGCTCCTACAATGAGCAGTTCTTC.